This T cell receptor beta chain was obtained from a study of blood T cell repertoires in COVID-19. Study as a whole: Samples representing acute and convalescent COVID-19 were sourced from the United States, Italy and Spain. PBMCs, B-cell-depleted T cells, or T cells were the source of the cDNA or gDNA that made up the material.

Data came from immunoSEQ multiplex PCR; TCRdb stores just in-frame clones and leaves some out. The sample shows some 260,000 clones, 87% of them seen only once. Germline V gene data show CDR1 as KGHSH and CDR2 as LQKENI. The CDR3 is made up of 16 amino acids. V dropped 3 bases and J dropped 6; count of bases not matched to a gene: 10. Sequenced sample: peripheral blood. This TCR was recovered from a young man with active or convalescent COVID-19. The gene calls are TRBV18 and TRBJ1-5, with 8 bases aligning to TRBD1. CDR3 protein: CASSPLGTGNGQPQHF. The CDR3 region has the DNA TGTGCCAGCTCACCCCTCGGGACAGGTAACGGTCAGCCCCAGCATTTT.